What follows are 27 T cell receptor beta chains derived from one specimen sequenced in a study of molecular identifiers for immune sequencing clone quantification. TCRdb processed the PCR reads anew with MiXCR; each CDR3 protein has one entry. The table has over 600,000 distinct CDR3 sequences, nearly 20% seen once; the top ten hold roughly 0.83%. What was sequenced was naive CD8+ T cells from blood, with Jurkat cell RNA spiked in. Subset meaning: FACS-sorted CD8+CD4-CCR7+CD45RA+ naive T cells. Source of these receptors: a human donor in good health. Some libraries in this study had Jurkat cell RNA spiked in.

With respect to this clonotype: This may come from a read error, since a much larger clone is one base off. J is TRBJ1-5 and V is TRBV24-1; unclear D gene. This CDR3 spans 13 amino acids. V was cut by 9 bases and J by 4 bases, with 12 bases left in between. The germline CDR1 and CDR2 sequences are KGHDR and SFDVKD. CDR3 loop: CATGGGRNQPQHF. CDR3 in DNA: TGTGCCACCGGTGGCGGCCGTAATCAGCCCCAGCATTTT.

This clonotype was seen ten or more times. The genes are TRBV6-1 and TRBJ1-2, with D possibly TRBD1 on 6 matching bases. Trimming took 3 bases from V and 4 from J, leaving 18 bases between them. CDR3 length: 16 residues. The V gene's germline CDR1 is MNHNS and CDR2 SASEGT. The CDR3 bases are TGTGCCAGCAGTGATGGGACACTCGTCCCTCCCTATGGCTACACCTTC. Translation: CASSDGTLVPPYGYTF.

This clonotype has ten or more counts. The gene calls are TRBV25-1 and TRBJ2-5; D may correspond to TRBD1 or TRBD2 (5 bases each). The V end was cut by 1 base, the J end by 2 bases, with 17 bases between. The length of the CDR3 is 17 residues. The germline V gene has CDR1 MGHDK and CDR2 SYGVNS. The CDR3 loop reads CASSELGVQIQQETQYF. The CDR3 DNA follows: TGTGCCAGCAGTGAATTGGGGGTACAGATTCAACAAGAGACCCAGTACTTC.

The V call is TRBV7-6, the J call TRBJ2-3; tentatively, D is TRBD2 (5 bases). The CDR3 runs to 15 residues. V lost 7 bases and J 2 bases, leaving 16 bases between the germline ends. Germline V gene sequence: CDR1 SGHVS, CDR2 FNYEAQ. Here the CDR3 DNA reads TGTGCCAGCACCGACCGAGCGGACCTCACAGATACGCAGTATTTT. Protein: CASTDRADLTDTQYF.

This clonotype was counted many times. The chain recombines TRBV5-8 with TRBJ1-5; no reliable D call. The CDR3 is made up of 13 amino acids. From germline, CDR1 is SGHTS and CDR2 YDEGEE. Deletions cut 0 bases from V and 9 bases from J, with 10 bases between. The CDR3 nucleotides are TGTGCCAGCAGCTTGGTGGGGTTGGGGCCCCAGCATTTT. It yields the protein CASSLVGLGPQHF.

This clonotype came up many times. CDR3 in amino acids: CASSEEGQGADEQYF. The CDR3 DNA sequence: TGTGCCAGCAGTGAAGAGGGGCAGGGGGCGGACGAGCAGTACTTC. This rearrangement joins TRBV6-1 to TRBJ2-7; 8 positions match TRBD1. Germline CDR1 MNHNS, CDR2 SASEGT. This CDR3 has 15 residues. The J segment lost 5 bases and the V segment lost 1 base, leaving 7 bases of the junction unmatched.

V is TRBV12-3 or TRBV12-4 and J is TRBJ1-1; 10 nucleotides agree with TRBD1. V dropped 4 bases and J dropped 7; count of bases not matched to a gene: 6. The CDR3 covers 14 residues. The DNA of the CDR3 is TGTGCCAGCAGTTCCGACAGGGGGCAGGTTGAAGCTTTCTTT. This gives the protein CASSSDRGQVEAFF.

The rearrangement links TRBV20-1 to TRBJ2-2; TRBD1 agrees at 9 bases. The CDR3 has 14 residues. V shed 6 bases, J shed 2 bases, and the junction held 4 bases outside the gene matches. Germline lookup yields CDR1 DFQATT and CDR2 SNEGSKA (reference sequence). DNA for the CDR3: TGCAGTGCCAAGGGACAGGGAAACACCGGGGAGCTGTTTTTT. Translation gives CSAKGQGNTGELFF.

As to this clonotype: Possible read error: a much larger clone is one base away. The V gene is TRBV6-5, the J gene TRBJ2-3; D not resolved. Germline V lookup: CDR1 MNHEY, CDR2 SVGAGI. CDR3 length: 13 residues. In DNA, the CDR3 is TGTGCCAGCGGTTATATGGGGTCTGATACGCAGTATTTT. Protein product: CASGYMGSDTQYF.

As to this clonotype: An end of the junction does not agree with germline; a read error may underlie this. The chain is built from TRBV29-1 and TRBJ2-6, with a weak D call TRBD1 (7 bases). Germline assignment: CDR1 SQVTM and CDR2 ANQGSEA. There are 16 residues in the CDR3. The CDR3 loop is CSVAGDSPRGANVPTF. The CDR3 nucleotides read TGCAGCGTTGCTGGGGACAGTCCTAGGGGGGCCAACGTCCCGACTTTC.

This clonotype has at least ten counts. This chain connects TRBV5-6 to TRBJ2-5; D is undetermined. The CDR3 length is 13 residues. Trimming stripped 3 bases from V and 5 bases from J, with 11 bases between. Germline lookup yields CDR1 SGHDT and CDR2 YYEEEE. The CDR3 DNA is TGTGCCAGCAGCTCGCCTACCAGCGAGACCCAGTACTTC. Amino acid sequence: CASSSPTSETQYF.

This clonotype has ten or more counts. The chain carries TRBV7-2 and TRBJ2-7, with 9 bases matching TRBD1. Germline CDR1 and CDR2: SGHTA and FQGNSA. The CDR3 spans 14 residues. V lost 3 bases and J lost 7; bases outside the gene matches: 7. The CDR3: CASSFWDRAGEQYF. The DNA of the CDR3 is TGTGCCAGCAGCTTTTGGGACAGGGCAGGGGAGCAGTACTTC. Full variable domain (outside the CDR3, taken from reference TRBV7-2 and TRBJ2-7): GAGVSQSPSNKVTEKGKDVELRCDPISGHTALYWYRQSLGQGLEFLIYFQGNSAPDKSGLPSDRFSAERTGGSVSTLTIQRTQQEDSAVYLCASSFWDRAGEQYFGPGTRLTVT.

This clonotype was detected only a few times. V and J are TRBV12-3 or TRBV12-4 and TRBJ2-5, with D maybe TRBD2 (7 bases). The V gene lost 6 bases and the J gene lost 4 bases, with 18 bases spanning the gap. This CDR3 has 15 amino acids. CDR3 nucleotide sequence: TGTGCCAGCAGGAAGAGGGGGGGATTCGGAGAGACCCAGTACTTC. Translated: CASRKRGGFGETQYF.

A word on this clonotype: A much larger clone differs from this one at a single base, so this may be a read error. V is TRBV28 and J is TRBJ2-5, with TRBD2 matching over 8 bases. V trimming: 8 bases; J trimming: 2 bases; junction bases outside the gene matches: 10. CDR1 and CDR2 (germline): MDHEN, SYDVKM. The CDR3 runs to 15 residues. In DNA form, the CDR3 reads TGTGCCAGCGGTTCCATACTAGCGGATCAAGAGACCCAGTACTTC. Translated, it gives CASGSILADQETQYF.

The chain couples TRBV6-1 to TRBJ2-1, with D maybe TRBD2 (6 bases). CDR1 MNHNS and CDR2 SASEGT come from the germline V gene. The V gene lost 5 bases and the J gene lost 9 bases, with 14 bases spanning the gap. The CDR3 totals 13 residues. CDR3 sequence (DNA): TGTGCCAGCAGTAACGGGGGAGCCGGTGAGCAGTTCTTC. Amino acids: CASSNGGAGEQFF.

This clonotype was seen at least ten times. The rearrangement uses TRBV20-1 and TRBJ2-7; 7 nucleotides agree with TRBD1. The CDR3 contains 14 residues. Germline CDR1 is DFQATT and CDR2 is SNEGSKA (reference sequence). The junction had 10 bases not matched to a gene; V was cut back by 6 bases and J by 2 bases. The CDR3 DNA reads as TGCAGTGCAAAAACCGAGACAGGGACCTACGAGCAGTACTTC. Its protein product is CSAKTETGTYEQYF.

This clonotype was counted between two and nine times. The rearrangement joins TRBV19 to TRBJ1-2; TRBD1 agrees at 7 bases. Germline CDR1 reads LNHDA; CDR2 reads SQIVND (reference sequence). The CDR3 has 15 residues. J was trimmed by 6 bases and V by 3 bases; bases with no gene match: 10. The CDR3 region is CASSIDHQGEHGYTF. The CDR3 DNA sequence: TGTGCCAGTAGTATTGATCACCAGGGGGAGCATGGCTACACCTTC.

The chain links TRBV6-2 or TRBV6-3 to TRBJ1-2; TRBD1 might be the D (5 bases). The ends were cut back, 2 bases at V and 2 bases at J, with 9 bases in the middle. The CDR3 is made up of 14 amino acids. Germline CDR1 is MNHEY and CDR2 is SVGEGT. As DNA, the CDR3 is TGTGCCAGCAGTTACGCCGGGACCAACTATGGCTACACCTTC. It specifies CASSYAGTNYGYTF.

This clonotype was seen many times. This chain connects TRBV6-5 to TRBJ2-2; D possibly corresponds to TRBD1 (5 bases). The germline gives CDR1 MNHEY, CDR2 SVGAGI. V shed 2 bases and J shed 2 bases, with 15 bases lying between them. The CDR3 loop spans 17 amino acids. This chain's CDR3 is CASSYSPREVNTGELFF. CDR3 bases: TGTGCCAGCAGTTACAGCCCCAGGGAAGTAAACACCGGGGAGCTGTTTTTT.

This clonotype showed up many times. The genes are TRBV6-6 and TRBJ1-6, with D possibly being TRBD1 (5 bases). V lost 6 bases and J lost 0, with 18 bases in between. This CDR3 region has 18 residues. Per the germline V gene, CDR1 is MNHNY and CDR2 is SVGAGI (reference sequence). CDR3 DNA: TGTGCCAGCAGCGCGGGACCGCAACACCGCTCCTATAATTCACCCCTCCACTTT. Translation: CASSAGPQHRSYNSPLHF.

This clonotype was observed at least ten times. This chain uses TRBV19 with TRBJ2-3, with D uncertain. CDR1 is LNHDA, CDR2 SQIVND, per germline (reference sequence). The CDR3 has 14 residues. V lost 1 base and J 2 bases, leaving 7 bases between the germline ends. Written as DNA, the CDR3 is TGTGCCAGTAGTATAGGTAGTCACACAGATACGCAGTATTTT. It encodes CASSIGSHTDTQYF.

Points on this clonotype: The CDR3 does not close with the conserved phenylalanine or tryptophan, likely indicating a read error. The chain joins TRBV27 to TRBJ2-7, with D uncertain. Germline loops: CDR1 MNHEY, CDR2 SMNVEV (reference sequence). The CDR3 sequence is 13 residues long. V lost 2 bases and J 4 bases, leaving 9 bases between the germline ends. The CDR3 sequence: CASSLRLGYEQYS. The CDR3 DNA follows: TGTGCCAGCAGTTTAAGGTTGGGGTACGAGCAGTACTCC.

In regard to this clonotype: This may be a read error, as it is one base from a much larger clone. The chain carries TRBV27 and TRBJ2-7; D perhaps matches TRBD2 (6 bases). Germline values: CDR1 MNHEY, CDR2 SMNVEV (reference sequence). This CDR3 has 13 amino acids. The CDR3 here is CASNARGNYKQYF. The CDR3 DNA follows: TGTGCCAGCAACGCCCGGGGGAACTACAAGCAGTACTTC.

This clonotype was observed many times. This chain connects TRBV6-1 to TRBJ1-5; possibly TRBD1 for D (5 bases). Germline V lookup: CDR1 MNHNS, CDR2 SASEGT. The CDR3 is 14 amino acids. V was pared by 7 bases and J by 6 bases, with 16 bases between. The CDR3 DNA is TGTGCCAGCACAGGGACCGAGAGGGGTCAGCCCCAGCATTTT. Its translation: CASTGTERGQPQHF.

This clonotype has at least ten counts. The chain uses TRBV11-3 and TRBJ2-7, with D perhaps matching TRBD1 or TRBD2 (5 bases each). Germline V CDR1 and CDR2: SGHNT, YENEEA. The ends were cut back, 3 bases at V and 0 bases at J, with 12 bases in the middle. CDR3 length: 15 amino acids. CDR3 sequence reads: CASSFGAGSSYEQYF. The CDR3 DNA follows: TGTGCCAGCAGCTTCGGTGCAGGGAGCTCCTACGAGCAGTACTTC.

With respect to this clonotype: A read error is likely, as this CDR3 ends without the conserved phenylalanine or tryptophan. The chain is built from TRBV3-1 and TRBJ2-1; D remains ambiguous. The CDR3 has 12 residues. Between the trimmed V and J ends, which lost 1 base and 6 bases, there was a span of 4 bases. Germline assignment: CDR1 LGHDT and CDR2 YNNKEL (reference sequence). In nucleotides, the CDR3 is TGTGCCAGCAGCCAAGCCCCCAATGAGCAGTTCCTC. Protein sequence: CASSQAPNEQFL.

The rearrangement joins TRBV20-1 to TRBJ1-1, with 7 bases aligning to TRBD1. CDR3 size: 15 residues. V trimming: 5 bases; J trimming: 7 bases; junction bases outside the gene matches: 16. The germline V gene encodes CDR1 DFQATT and CDR2 SNEGSKA (reference sequence). This CDR3 reads CSAHSPDREWGEAFF. The CDR3, as DNA: TGCAGTGCTCATTCCCCAGACAGGGAATGGGGTGAAGCTTTCTTT.